These T cell receptor beta chains were read from a single sample in a study of shared clonotypes between healthy human individuals. Assay: immunoSEQ multiplex PCR; the TCRdb copy retains only in-frame clones and omits some. The table has about 2 million clones, 85% to 95% seen once. Sequences were obtained from naive CD4+ T cells sorted from blood. The origin of the receptors is a man between 18 and 35 years old in good health. Each CDR3 is given with its conserved first and last residue. The D gene is left open where the match is weak.

V | D | CDR3
TRBV27 | TRBD2 | CASSATSHQETQYF
TRBV6-1 | TRBD1 | CASRPRDRDTGELFF
TRBV6-1 | - | CASSGRTFPYEQYF
TRBV5-1 | - | CASSLKVNSYNSPLHF
TRBV7-6 | - | CASSLDRLNYGYTF
TRBV19 | - | CASKVTGTISAAQHF
TRBV11-2 | - | CASSLGRRIYEQYF
TRBV7-9 | - | CASSLVSAGPNYGYTF
TRBV18 | TRBD2 | CASSRTSGSYEQYF
TRBV6-5 | - | CASSYSPSYEQYF
TRBV27 | - | CASSPNGGNTIYF
TRBV9 | - | CASSVGQSAAAGINEQFF
TRBV18 | - | CASSPKGDGYTF
TRBV5-4 | TRBD2 | CASSTRLAGQETQYF
TRBV12-5 | TRBD2 | CASGLGRSGGPETQYF
TRBV10-2 | TRBD1 | CASRTGGHTEAFF
TRBV6-6 | TRBD1 | CASSQGAGGGYTF
TRBV6-5 | - | CASSPGNYGYTF
TRBV5-1 | - | CASSSREGNYGYTF
TRBV2 | TRBD1 | CASRPKGQGAGTQYF
TRBV5-6 | TRBD2 | CASSAVSGGEHEQFF
TRBV19 | - | CASTGQGSPPLHF
TRBV4-3 | - | CASSQVTGTYNEQFF
TRBV7-8 | - | CASSLSPSQLSGANVLTF
TRBV12-5 | - | CASGSGPYNEQFF
TRBV2 | TRBD2 | CASSGKRGAYNEQFF
TRBV7-2 | - | CASSSQGGEGEKLFF
TRBV9 | - | CASSVAVGSYNEQFF
TRBV13 | - | CASSLGRGMGSDEQFF
TRBV19 | - | CASSQVSNYGYTF
TRBV6-6 | TRBD1 | CASRLPGQGYEQYF
TRBV27 | TRBD1 | CASSSGQGDYNEQFF
TRBV2 | TRBD1 | CASSLQGGLYGYTF
TRBV11-3 | - | CASSLGQGDTEAFF
TRBV6-5 | - | CASSVILSGELFF
TRBV2 | TRBD2 | CASRPRLAKETQYF
TRBV2 | - | CASSTSAGLGEQYF
TRBV19 | TRBD2 | CASRLAGPLNTGELFF
TRBV5-4 | - | CASILPQGVGNQPQHF
TRBV30 | - | CAWNGGGREQYF
TRBV5-4 | - | CASSLENEQYF
TRBV6-1 | TRBD1 | CASKEGTGGGETQYF
TRBV2 | - | CASSPQRTAAMDTQYF
TRBV6-5 | TRBD1 | CASSSPRQGTGNTIYF
TRBV7-5 | - | CARSLVPKDNEQFF
TRBV4-1 | - | CASNHGAFKGPIAENTEAFF
TRBV6-5 | - | CASSDGRQQYF
TRBV2 | - | CASSEVSGSGYGYTF
TRBV6-1 | - | CASTVGNTIYF
TRBV19 | - | CASSSGGTYNSPLHF
TRBV25-1 | - | CASSEPRTVQETQYF
TRBV5-1 | - | CASSARAGDTGELFF
TRBV6-1 | - | CASTSRDNSPLHF
TRBV30 | - | CAWSSAYNEQFF
TRBV7-6 | TRBD2 | CASSAPFVGGGNEQFF